Presented here are 7 T cell receptor beta chains from one specimen sequenced in a study of control samples from healthy donors and cancer patients. The method was immunoSEQ multiplex PCR; TCRdb's version includes in-frame clones alone and lacks a portion of them. The sample includes 200,000 to 250,000 clones, just under 95% seen only once; the top ten take about 1.6%. The specimen sequenced was blood. These receptor sequences come from a man aged 50 to 60 in good health.

This clone has only a few counts. The chain employs TRBV6-4 and TRBJ2-7; TRBD1 aligns across 7 bases. The V gene's germline CDR1 is MRHNA and CDR2 SNTAGT. The CDR3 is 19 residues long. V dropped 5 bases and J dropped 0; count of bases not matched to a gene: 19. The DNA of the CDR3 is TGTGCCAGCAGTCGCCTAAGACCGATAGGGGGCCACATCTCCTACGAGCAGTACTTC. Protein product: CASSRLRPIGGHISYEQYF.

This clone was counted only a few times. The rearrangement joins TRBV7-2 to TRBJ1-4; D is uncertain. The germline V and J ends were trimmed by 5 bases and 0 bases, with 10 bases remaining between them. The CDR3 covers 15 residues. Germline lookup yields CDR1 SGHTA and CDR2 FQGNSA. This CDR3 reads CASSQSHTTNEKLFF. CDR3 bases: TGTGCCAGCAGCCAAAGCCATACAACTAATGAAAAACTGTTTTTT.

V and J are TRBV4-1 and TRBJ1-5, with 7 nucleotides matching TRBD1. The CDR3 has 16 residues. Trimming took 2 bases from V and 5 from J; bases not matched to a gene: 9. Per the germline V gene, CDR1 is MGHRA and CDR2 is YSYEKL. The CDR3 spells CASSQPDRDYDQPQHF. The CDR3 nucleotides read TGCGCCAGCAGCCAACCCGACAGGGATTATGATCAGCCCCAGCATTTT.

The chain couples TRBV5-4 to TRBJ2-5; 10 bases map to TRBD2. The junction had 4 bases not matched to a gene; V was cut back by 7 bases and J by 4 bases. This CDR3 has 13 amino acids. Looked up from germline, CDR1 is SGHNT and CDR2 is YYREEE (reference sequence). The DNA for the CDR3 is TGTGCCAGCCAAGCGGGGGGGCGAGAGACCCAGTACTTC. This codes for CASQAGGRETQYF.

The gene calls are TRBV6-5 and TRBJ2-2; 9 bases fit TRBD1. The trim removed 4 bases at V and 6 bases at J, leaving 9 bases unmatched. In germline, CDR1 is MNHEY, CDR2 SVGAGI. This CDR3 contains 16 residues. DNA for the CDR3: TGTGCCAGCAGTTCCGGGACAGGGTTGTCTTCCGGGGAGCTGTTTTTT. Its protein is CASSSGTGLSSGELFF.

The chain combines TRBV7-2 with TRBJ1-2; 7 bases align to TRBD1. V dropped 1 base and J dropped 5; count of bases not matched to a gene: 7. The germline CDR1 and CDR2 sequences are SGHTA and FQGNSA. This CDR3 contains 15 residues. CDR3 amino acids: CASSLVTGAGYGYTF. The CDR3 nucleotides are TGTGCCAGCAGCTTAGTCACAGGGGCTGGGTATGGCTACACCTTC. Full variable domain (outside the CDR3, taken from reference TRBV7-2 and TRBJ1-2): GAGVSQSPSNKVTEKGKDVELRCDPISGHTALYWYRQSLGQGLEFLIYFQGNSAPDKSGLPSDRFSAERTGGSVSTLTIQRTQQEDSAVYLCASSLVTGAGYGYTFGSGTRLTVV.

The rearrangement uses TRBV29-1 and TRBJ2-7, with 9 bases identical to TRBD1. There are 16 residues in the CDR3. The germline CDR1 and CDR2 sequences are SQVTM and ANQGSEA. With 6 bases clipped from V and 0 bases from J, the junction kept 12 bases outside the gene matches. CDR3 bases: TGCAGCGTGATCCCCGGGACAGGGTTTTTCTCCTACGAGCAGTACTTC. This gives the protein CSVIPGTGFFSYEQYF.